Below are 4 T cell receptor beta chains sequenced from a single sample in a study of beta chain features in type 1 diabetes. Their specific antigens are unknown. The entirety of the isolated RNA underwent reverse transcription, so expressed TCRB transcripts were sequenced. Sequenced by immunoSEQ multiplex PCR; TCRdb stores in-frame clones only, minus some. The sample shows a few hundred thousand clones, around 9.6% of them seen only once. Study-wide points: Researchers report that Type 1 diabetes patients had moderately but significantly shorter TCRB CDR3s across all four CD4+ subsets.

Sequenced input: central memory CD4+ T cells from blood. These TCRs come from a young man with type 1 diabetes.

There are a few counts of this clone. CDR3 residues: CATSGGDISTEAFF. The DNA of the CDR3 is TGTGCCACCAGCGGGGGGGACATCAGCACTGAAGCTTTCTTT. The rearrangement links TRBV15 to TRBJ1-1; D is perhaps TRBD1 (6 bases). The CDR3 has 14 amino acids. The V and J ends lost 5 bases and 4 bases respectively, with 14 bases between them. Germline V gene sequence: CDR1 LNHNV, CDR2 YYDKDF (reference sequence).

The chain carries TRBV11-2 and TRBJ2-4, with D possibly TRBD2 on 5 matching bases. This CDR3 contains 13 residues. Trimming shortened V by 6 bases and J by 1 base, and 7 bases separated the two germline ends. The germline CDR1 and CDR2 sequences are SGHAT and FQNNGV. This CDR3 reads CASRREAKNIQYF. As DNA, the CDR3 is TGTGCCAGCAGAAGGGAGGCCAAAAACATTCAGTACTTC.

This clone was counted at least ten times. The gene calls are TRBV28 and TRBJ2-7; no reliable D call. The CDR3 spans 12 residues. Trimming took off 5 bases at V and 4 bases at J, with 9 bases between the two ends. CDR1 and CDR2 (germline): MDHEN, SYDVKM. The CDR3 spells CASSLPGYEQYF. The CDR3 DNA follows: TGTGCCAGCAGTCTTCCCGGTTACGAGCAGTACTTC.

This clone has just a few counts. The chain recombines TRBV7-9 with TRBJ1-4; 10 bases line up with TRBD1. V shed 5 bases, J shed 3 bases, and the junction held 9 bases outside the gene matches. Germline CDR1 is SEHNR and CDR2 is FQNEAQ (reference sequence). The CDR3 extends over 17 amino acids. CDR3 amino acids: CASSRGDRGRPNEKLFF. CDR3 DNA sequence: TGTGCCAGCAGCCGCGGGGACAGGGGAAGACCTAATGAAAAACTGTTTTTT.